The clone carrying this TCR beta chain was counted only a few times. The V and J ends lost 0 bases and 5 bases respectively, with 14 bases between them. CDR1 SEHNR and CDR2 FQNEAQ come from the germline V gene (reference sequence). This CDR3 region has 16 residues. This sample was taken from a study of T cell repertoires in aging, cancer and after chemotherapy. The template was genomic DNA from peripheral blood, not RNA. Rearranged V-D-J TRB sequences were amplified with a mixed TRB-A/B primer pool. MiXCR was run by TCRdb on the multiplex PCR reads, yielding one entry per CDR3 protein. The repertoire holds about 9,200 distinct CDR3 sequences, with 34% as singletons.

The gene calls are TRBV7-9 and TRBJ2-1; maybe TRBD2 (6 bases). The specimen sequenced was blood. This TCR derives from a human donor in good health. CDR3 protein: CASSLAPSGQDNEQFF. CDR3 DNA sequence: TGTGCCAGCAGCTTAGCCCCCAGCGGGCAAGACAATGAGCAGTTCTTC.